These 9 T cell receptor beta chains share one sample of origin, sequenced in a study of T cells expressing NK-cell markers (dated by TCRdb to 2020 to 2022). Library prep was done by 5' RACE. The data were produced on an Illumina HiSeq 2000. TCRdb reprocessed the reads and assigns one entry to each CDR3 protein sequence, leaving out DNA. The sample table records hundreds of thousands of distinct CDR3 sequences. In total, the top ten clones hold 4% to 6.5% of the sample. What was sequenced was blood T cells: a sorted CD56 or NKG2C T cell subset, CD4+ or CD8+ T cells, or bulk PBMC T cells (not recorded which). Receptors originate from a man aged 18 to 69 in good health.

The gene calls are TRBV7-3 and TRBJ2-2; as DNA is missing, the TRBD2 call by TCRdb cannot be tested. Per the germline V gene, CDR1 is SGHTA and CDR2 is FQGTGA. The CDR3 is 14 amino acids. The CDR3 is CASRLVGGTGELFF.

The gene calls are TRBV5-1 and TRBJ1-1. The germline V gene has CDR1 SGHRS and CDR2 YFSETQ. The CDR3 spans 14 residues. The CDR3 protein is CASSSLRDNTEAFF.

The V gene is TRBV18, the J gene TRBJ1-4. Germline values: CDR1 KGHSH, CDR2 LQKENI. The CDR3 length is 15 residues. CDR3 amino acids: CASSPLPSGGEKLFF. Together with reference TRBV18 and TRBJ1-4, the CDR3 gives the full variable domain: NAGVMQNPRHLVRRRGQEARLRCSPMKGHSHVYWYRQLPEEGLKFMVYLQKENIIDESGMPKERFSAEFPKEGPSILRIQQVVRGDSAAYFCASSPLPSGGEKLFFGSGTQLSVL.

The J gene is TRBJ1-4, the V gene TRBV20-1; TCRdb proposes TRBD1, but this gene call is untestable without DNA. The CDR3 spans 12 residues. CDR1 DFQATT and CDR2 SNEGSKA come from the germline V gene (reference sequence). The CDR3 sequence is CSASRGEEKLFF.

The chain joins TRBV7-9 to TRBJ1-4; TCRdb outputs TRBD1, but without DNA this stays unchecked. Germline V gene sequence: CDR1 SEHNR, CDR2 FQNEAQ (reference sequence). The CDR3 consists of 14 residues. The CDR3 loop reads CASTRGATNEKLFF.

The chain combines TRBV5-1 with TRBJ2-3; TCRdb names TRBD1, which stays unverified in the absence of DNA. Germline CDR1 reads SGHRS; CDR2 reads YFSETQ. This CDR3 comprises 18 residues. CDR3 amino acids: CASSLAGGNRGLGDTQYF. Drawing the rest from reference TRBV5-1 and TRBJ2-3, the complete variable domain is KAGVTQTPRYLIKTRGQQVTLSCSPISGHRSVSWYQQTPGQGLQFLFEYFSETQRNKGNFPGRFSGRQFSNSRSEMNVSTLELGDSALYLCASSLAGGNRGLGDTQYFGPGTRLTVL.

The J gene is TRBJ1-1, the V gene TRBV6-1. This CDR3 comprises 12 residues. Germline V gene sequence: CDR1 MNHNS, CDR2 SASEGT. The CDR3 spells CASSREGTEAFF.

The genes are TRBV13 and TRBJ2-1; TCRdb proposes TRBD1, but this gene call is untestable without DNA. The CDR3 runs 16 residues. Germline V gives CDR1 PRHDT, CDR2 FYEKMQ (reference sequence). CDR3 in amino acids: CASSLYSQGRYNEQFF. Using reference TRBV13 and TRBJ2-1 for the parts outside the CDR3, the full variable domain is AAGVIQSPRHLIKEKRETATLKCYPIPRHDTVYWYQQGPGQDPQFLISFYEKMQSDKGSIPDRFSAQQFSDYHSELNMSSLELGDSALYFCASSLYSQGRYNEQFFGPGTRLTVL.

J is TRBJ2-5 and V is TRBV3-1; the TRBD2 assignment by TCRdb is unverifiable without DNA. The CDR3 runs to 17 residues. Germline lookup yields CDR1 LGHDT and CDR2 YNNKEL (reference sequence). This chain's CDR3 is CASSQVLLAGGPGTQYF.